These T cell receptor beta chains were read from a single sample in a study of shared clonotypes between healthy human individuals. Sequencing used immunoSEQ multiplex PCR; TCRdb keeps in-frame clones, though not all of them. The sample has approximately 340,000 clones, around 79% seen once. The sequenced sample consisted of memory CD4+ T cells sorted from blood. The receptors here all came from a man aged 25 to 40 in good health. The conserved cysteine and the conserved F or W are not part of the CDR3 here. Each record gives: J gene, V gene, CDR3 protein.

TRBJ1-1 TRBV11-3 ASSSKSRGTGTEAF
TRBJ1-4 TRBV4-2 ASSQTNSATNEKLF
TRBJ2-1 TRBV4-3 ASSRVAGGSAF
TRBJ1-1 TRBV6-1 ASSASGMDTEAF
TRBJ2-5 TRBV7-2 ASSRGGSQETQY
TRBJ1-1 TRBV30 AWSQGRGFF
TRBJ2-3 TRBV18 ASSPLSAGGADTQY
TRBJ2-5 TRBV10-2 ASSTGTGGYQETQY
TRBJ2-3 TRBV10-3 AIRSSRSTDTQY
TRBJ2-7 TRBV5-6 ASSLIIAGVLEQY
TRBJ2-5 TRBV29-1 SVEEAGVETQY
TRBJ2-5 TRBV6-5 ASSQGLAGVETQY
TRBJ2-1 TRBV18 ASSPVPRVTYNEQF
TRBJ1-4 TRBV27 ASSASGGTNEKLF
TRBJ2-5 TRBV11-2 ASSTSFQETQY
TRBJ2-1 TRBV11-2 ASSSVRGPSYNEQF
TRBJ2-1 TRBV4-2 ASSQDQEGGSYNEQF
TRBJ2-7 TRBV5-1 ASSWGQGNSYEQY
TRBJ2-3 TRBV12-5 ASGLVTRTSGSTDTQY
TRBJ1-2 TRBV11-3 ASSLFEGYGYT
TRBJ2-7 TRBV5-1 ASSLAGRNEQY
TRBJ1-2 TRBV7-9 ASSLMRGIDYGYT
TRBJ2-3 TRBV10-2 ASRQGAAADTQY
TRBJ2-5 TRBV18 ASSPTSQETQY
TRBJ2-1 TRBV2 ASSEASRFDEQF
TRBJ2-3 TRBV2 ASSEGLLIDTQY
TRBJ2-2 TRBV5-1 ASSLQQGGELF
TRBJ2-7 TRBV7-6 ASSLKVQGASSYEQY
TRBJ1-6 TRBV5-8 ASSPGDRESSPLH